This T cell receptor (beta chain) stems from a study of radiation and T cells in renal cell carcinoma. Regarding the study as a whole: In blood, top tumor clones expanded by 2 weeks, shrinking by 4.

This table comes from immunoSEQ multiplex PCR, and its TCRdb copy is limited to in-frame clones, with some not included. The sample includes nearly 50,000 clones, roughly 83% of them seen just once. With regard to this clone: Its antigen is undetermined.

The V gene lost 3 bases and the J gene lost 4 bases, with 16 bases spanning the gap. The CDR3 sequence is 16 residues long. Germline CDR1 is SNHLY and CDR2 is FYNNEI. Indicated time point: baseline pretreatment blood. Treatment in this sample: 15 Gy SBRT to primary tumor, nephrectomy 4 weeks later. J is TRBJ2-1 and V is TRBV2, with TRBD2 as a possible D gene (7 bases). Here the sequenced sample was blood, taken from a patient whose treatment included radiotherapy and nephrectomy. This clonotype was obtained from an older woman with renal cell carcinoma. The CDR3 DNA reads as TGTGCCAGCAGTGAGCGGGGGCGCCTGGGGTACAATGAGCAGTTCTTC. This codes for CASSERGRLGYNEQFF. Full variable domain (rest looked up from reference TRBV2 and TRBJ2-1): EPEVTQTPSHQVTQMGQEVILRCVPISNHLYFYWYRQILGQKVEFLVSFYNNEISEKSEIFDDQFSVERPDGSNFTLKIRSTKLEDSAMYFCASSERGRLGYNEQFFGPGTRLTVL.